Listed here is a single T cell receptor (beta chain). What it recognizes is unknown. This sample stems from a study of cytomegalovirus exposure and HLA in healthy donors. Using immunoSEQ multiplex PCR, the repertoire was profiled, and TCRdb retains in-frame clones only, with some absent. The data contain 110,000 or so clones, around 85% of them seen just once; the ten biggest clones take up 3% to 3.5%. Study findings and constraints: TCR clusters originating in the first cohort tended to co-occur in the 110 or so validation repertoires, according to a later analysis. Both high specificity and high sensitivity reportedly marked the classifier's diagnosis of cytomegalovirus status. Investigators reported 150 to 200 TCR beta chains as tied to cytomegalovirus.

The germline V gene encodes CDR1 MGHRA and CDR2 YSYEKL. V shed 1 base and J 5 bases; nucleotides not matched to a gene: 0. CDR3 length: 14 amino acids. The chain has TRBV4-1 and TRBJ2-1; 9 nucleotides line up with TRBD1. This TCR was recovered from a woman aged 18-29 years in good health and CMV-seronegative. The material sequenced was PBMCs. The DNA of the CDR3 is TGCGCCAGCAGCCAAGGGACAGGGGACAATGAGCAGTTCTTC. It encodes CASSQGTGDNEQFF.